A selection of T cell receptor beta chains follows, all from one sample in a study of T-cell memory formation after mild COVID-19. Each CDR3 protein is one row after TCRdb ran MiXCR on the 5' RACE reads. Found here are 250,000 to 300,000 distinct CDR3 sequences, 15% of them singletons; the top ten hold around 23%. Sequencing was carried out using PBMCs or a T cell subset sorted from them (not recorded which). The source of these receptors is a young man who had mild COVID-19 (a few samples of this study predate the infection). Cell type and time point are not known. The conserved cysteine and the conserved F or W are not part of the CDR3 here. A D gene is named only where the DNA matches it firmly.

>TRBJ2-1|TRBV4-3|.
ASSQGPDPANEQF
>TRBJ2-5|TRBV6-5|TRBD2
ASSYSAGGRETQY
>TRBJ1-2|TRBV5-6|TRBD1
ASSLGDRNPYGYT
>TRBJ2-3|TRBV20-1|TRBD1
SARGQGVSTDTQY
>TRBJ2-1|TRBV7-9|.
ASSFTAGRGPYNEQF
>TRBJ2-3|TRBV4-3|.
ASSQDLAGSTDTQY
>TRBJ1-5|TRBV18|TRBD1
ASSPLQGAQPQH
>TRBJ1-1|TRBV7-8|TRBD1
ASSLALRNRGGGSTEAF
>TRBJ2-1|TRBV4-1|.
ASSRTLAEDNEQF
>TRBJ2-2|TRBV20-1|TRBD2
SARGLAGVTNTGELF